Listed below are T cell receptor beta chains from one sample, sequenced in a study of T cell responses to AZD1222 COVID-19 vaccine. Sequenced by immunoSEQ multiplex PCR; TCRdb stores in-frame clones only, minus some. Altogether 120,000 to 150,000 clones are present, around 91% being singletons, with the ten largest covering around 5.5%. The material was peripheral blood, obtained on day 0 of AZD1222 vaccination. The receptors were gathered from an adult in good health. The CDR3 runs from the conserved cysteine through the conserved F or W. Each record gives: D gene, clone size, J gene, V gene, CDR3 protein, CDR3 DNA. The D gene is left open where the match is weak. Clone size is shown for a subset of rows, as once, few, many or a class of expanded clone.

D: TRBD1; size: NA; J: TRBJ1-5; V: TRBV29-1; CDR3: CSVAGGGSNRPQHF; DNA: TGCAGCGTTGCAGGGGGCGGGAGCAATCGGCCCCAGCATTTT
D: TRBD1; size: NA; J: TRBJ1-5; V: TRBV7-2; CDR3: CASSNYRDRVDQPQHF; DNA: TGTGCCAGCAGCAACTACCGGGACAGGGTCGATCAGCCCCAGCATTTT
D: TRBD2; size: NA; J: TRBJ2-5; V: TRBV28; CDR3: CASSSTRWGGVVGQYF; DNA: TGTGCCAGCAGTTCCACCCGTTGGGGGGGAGTGGTTGGCCAGTACTTC
D: NA; size: once; J: TRBJ1-2; V: TRBV5-5; CDR3: CASSLRVRGYTF; DNA: TGTGCCAGCAGCTTGAGGGTCCGTGGCTACACCTTC
D: NA; size: NA; J: TRBJ2-5; V: TRBV10-3; CDR3: CATAGGHGSETQYF; DNA: TGTGCCACTGCAGGAGGTCATGGGTCAGAGACCCAGTACTTC
D: TRBD1; size: once; J: TRBJ1-2; V: TRBV10-3; CDR3: CAISEEAGGRVGYTF; DNA: TGTGCCATCAGTGAGGAGGCAGGGGGACGGGTTGGCTACACCTTC
D: TRBD1; size: NA; J: TRBJ2-1; V: TRBV19; CDR3: CASSTDRGEQFF; DNA: TGTGCCAGTAGTACCGACAGGGGTGAGCAGTTCTTC
D: NA; size: NA; J: TRBJ1-3; V: TRBV18; CDR3: CASSPSGNSGNTIYF; DNA: TGTGCCAGCTCACCCTCAGGGAACTCTGGAAACACCATATATTTT
D: NA; size: NA; J: TRBJ2-7; V: TRBV3-1/TRBV3-2; CDR3: CASSQTQNPAGEQYF; DNA: TGTGCCAGCAGCCAGACCCAGAACCCGGCGGGGGAGCAGTACTTC
D: NA; size: NA; J: TRBJ2-7; V: TRBV2; CDR3: CASSEALGELYEQYF; DNA: TGTGCCAGCAGTGAAGCGCTGGGGGAACTCTACGAGCAGTACTTC
D: NA; size: NA; J: TRBJ1-6; V: TRBV10-3; CDR3: CAIARDRVDSPLHF; DNA: TGTGCCATCGCCCGGGACCGAGTGGATTCACCCCTCCACTTT
D: NA; size: NA; J: TRBJ1-3; V: TRBV6-6; CDR3: CASSYSSADSGNTIYF; DNA: TGTGCCAGCAGTTACTCATCGGCTGACTCTGGAAACACCATATATTTT
D: NA; size: NA; J: TRBJ1-3; V: TRBV7-9; CDR3: CASSVMRGISGNTIYF; DNA: TGTGCCAGCAGCGTGATGAGGGGGATCTCTGGAAACACCATATATTTT
D: NA; size: once; J: TRBJ1-1; V: TRBV5-6; CDR3: CASGYGTGEAFF; DNA: TGTGCCAGCGGTTACGGGACGGGTGAAGCTTTCTTT
D: NA; size: NA; J: TRBJ1-5; V: TRBV7-3; CDR3: CASSLTEATSSNQPQHF; DNA: TGTGCCAGCAGCTTAACGGAGGCGACATCTAGCAATCAGCCCCAGCATTTT
D: TRBD1; size: once; J: TRBJ2-3; V: TRBV3-1/TRBV3-2; CDR3: CASSQDRGRGDTQYF; DNA: TGTGCCAGCAGCCAGGACAGGGGGCGGGGGGATACGCAGTATTTT
D: NA; size: NA; J: TRBJ1-2; V: TRBV11-2; CDR3: CASSLIRGGYTF; DNA: TGTGCCAGCAGCTTAATCAGGGGAGGTTACACCTTC
D: NA; size: NA; J: TRBJ2-3; V: TRBV11-2; CDR3: CASSLLTRLNTDTQYF; DNA: TGTGCCAGCAGCCTCCTTACTAGGCTAAACACAGATACGCAGTATTTT
D: TRBD1; size: NA; J: TRBJ1-2; V: TRBV19; CDR3: CASSPILQNRGPNYGYTF; DNA: TGTGCCAGTAGCCCTATCCTTCAAAACAGGGGTCCTAACTATGGCTACACCTTC
D: NA; size: NA; J: TRBJ2-2; V: TRBV7-9; CDR3: CASDPENTGELFF; DNA: TGTGCCAGCGACCCAGAGAACACCGGGGAGCTGTTTTTT
D: NA; size: NA; J: TRBJ2-7; V: TRBV7-6; CDR3: CASSLEIADSYEQYF; DNA: TGTGCCAGCAGCTTAGAGATAGCGGATTCCTACGAGCAGTACTTC
D: NA; size: NA; J: TRBJ1-4; V: TRBV12-5; CDR3: CASGPPWGGEFLGTNEKLFF; DNA: TGTGCTAGTGGCCCTCCCTGGGGCGGTGAATTCCTAGGTACTAATGAAAAACTGTTTTTT
D: NA; size: once; J: TRBJ2-3; V: TRBV9; CDR3: CASSATDTQYF; DNA: TGTGCCAGCAGCGCCACAGATACGCAGTATTTT
D: TRBD1; size: NA; J: TRBJ1-6; V: TRBV15; CDR3: CATSTALTGGLSPLHF; DNA: TGTGCCACCAGCACTGCCCTGACAGGGGGCCTGTCACCCCTCCACTTT
D: TRBD1; size: NA; J: TRBJ1-4; V: TRBV5-4; CDR3: CASSTDRGHEKLFF; DNA: TGTGCCAGCAGCACGGACAGGGGGCATGAAAAACTGTTTTTT
D: NA; size: NA; J: TRBJ2-3; V: TRBV7-7; CDR3: CASSLGVQSPTQYF; DNA: TGTGCCAGCAGCTTAGGGGTCCAGTCTCCTACGCAGTATTTT
D: TRBD1; size: NA; J: TRBJ2-5; V: TRBV2; CDR3: CASSAWGQGGETQYF; DNA: TGTGCCAGCAGTGCTTGGGGACAGGGGGGAGAGACCCAGTACTTC
D: NA; size: NA; J: TRBJ2-7; V: TRBV7-7; CDR3: CASSRFPTTVSYEQYF; DNA: TGTGCTAGCAGCAGATTCCCCACTACAGTATCCTACGAGCAGTACTTC
D: NA; size: NA; J: TRBJ1-1; V: TRBV7-2; CDR3: CASSLRMNTEAFF; DNA: TGTGCCAGCAGCTTACGCATGAACACTGAAGCTTTCTTT
D: NA; size: NA; J: TRBJ1-2; V: TRBV18; CDR3: CASSPPGGERGYTF; DNA: TGTGCCAGCTCACCACCGGGCGGGGAACGTGGCTACACCTTC
D: NA; size: NA; J: TRBJ1-4; V: TRBV23-1; CDR3: CASSPRDNEKLFF; DNA: TGCGCCAGCAGTCCCAGGGACAATGAAAAACTGTTTTTT
D: NA; size: NA; J: TRBJ2-1; V: TRBV2; CDR3: CASSVTGLIRNEQFF; DNA: TGTGCCAGCAGTGTTACAGGGTTAATTAGGAATGAGCAGTTCTTC
D: NA; size: NA; J: TRBJ2-3; V: TRBV9; CDR3: CASSVGLPGTDTQYF; DNA: TGTGCCAGCAGCGTAGGGCTTCCGGGCACAGATACGCAGTATTTT
D: NA; size: NA; J: TRBJ1-2; V: TRBV5-6; CDR3: CASSLIGVGYTF; DNA: TGTGCCAGCAGCTTGATCGGGGTAGGCTACACCTTC
D: TRBD1; size: NA; J: TRBJ1-6; V: TRBV11-1; CDR3: CASSSQGAPLHF; DNA: TGTGCCAGCAGCTCACAGGGGGCACCCCTCCACTTT
D: NA; size: NA; J: TRBJ1-3; V: TRBV5-6; CDR3: CASSLRGGSGNTIYF; DNA: TGTGCCAGCAGCTTAAGAGGGGGTTCTGGAAACACCATATATTTT
D: NA; size: NA; J: TRBJ2-3; V: TRBV20-1; CDR3: CSAPREDTQYF; DNA: TGCAGTGCTCCCCGGGAAGATACGCAGTATTTT
D: NA; size: NA; J: TRBJ2-3; V: TRBV15; CDR3: CATSSLGDTQYF; DNA: TGTGCCACCAGCTCGTTAGGGGATACGCAGTATTTT
D: NA; size: NA; J: TRBJ1-2; V: TRBV20-1; CDR3: CSASARTGPDYGYTF; DNA: TGCAGTGCTAGTGCCAGAACAGGGCCAGACTATGGCTACACCTTC
D: NA; size: NA; J: TRBJ1-4; V: TRBV19; CDR3: CASSITAISSGEKLFF; DNA: TGTGCCAGTAGTATTACCGCCATCAGCTCTGGTGAAAAACTGTTTTTT
D: NA; size: NA; J: TRBJ2-2; V: TRBV7-3; CDR3: CASSPPSGELFF; DNA: TGTGCCAGCAGCCCCCCCTCGGGGGAGCTGTTTTTT
D: NA; size: NA; J: TRBJ2-5; V: TRBV15; CDR3: CATSSRGGQETQYF; DNA: TGTGCCACCAGCAGTAGGGGGGGCCAAGAGACCCAGTACTTC
D: NA; size: NA; J: TRBJ1-4; V: TRBV29-1; CDR3: CSVEVGEKLFF; DNA: TGCAGCGTTGAAGTGGGTGAAAAACTGTTTTTT
D: TRBD1; size: NA; J: TRBJ1-2; V: TRBV28; CDR3: CASSWGTGRIYGYTF; DNA: TGTGCCAGCAGTTGGGGGACAGGGAGGATATATGGCTACACCTTC
D: NA; size: NA; J: TRBJ2-5; V: TRBV3-1/TRBV3-2; CDR3: CASSRRGQETQYF; DNA: TGTGCCAGCAGCCGCCGGGGCCAAGAGACCCAGTACTTC